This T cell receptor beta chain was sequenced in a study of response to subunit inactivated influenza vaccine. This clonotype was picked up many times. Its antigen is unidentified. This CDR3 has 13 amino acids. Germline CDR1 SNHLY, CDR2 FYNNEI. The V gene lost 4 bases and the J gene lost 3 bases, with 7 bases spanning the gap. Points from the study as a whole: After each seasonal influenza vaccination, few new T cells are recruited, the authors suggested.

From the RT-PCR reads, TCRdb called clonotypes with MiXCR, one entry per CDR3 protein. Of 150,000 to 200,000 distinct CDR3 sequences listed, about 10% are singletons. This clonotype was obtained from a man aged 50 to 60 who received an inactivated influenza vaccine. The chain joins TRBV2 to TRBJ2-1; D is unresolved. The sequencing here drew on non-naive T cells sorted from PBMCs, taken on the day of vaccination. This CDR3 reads CASSAQVYNEQFF. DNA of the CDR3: TGTGCCAGCAGTGCTCAGGTCTACAATGAGCAGTTCTTC.